This T cell receptor (beta chain) emerged from a study of T cells in Graves' hyperthyroidism and ophthalmopathy. Across the whole study: Peripheral blood was drawn at first diagnosis, prior to all treatment. Whole-study findings and limits: By a 13 V-J model, ophthalmopathy was set apart from stable hyperthyroidism. Ophthalmopathy, as predicted by the model, came a median about six months after the prediction.

CDR1 and CDR2 from the germline V gene are SGHTA and FQGTGA. The CDR3 length is 15 residues. Trimming cost V 0 bases and J 6 bases; bases outside gene matches: 4. Isolation of PBMCs was performed on about 10 ml fresh peripheral blood. This clonotype has at least ten counts. What it binds is unknown. Amplification of TCR beta CDR3 regions was performed using RNA transcripts as template. The TCR CDR3 first-round RT-PCR relied on the HTBI primer set. TCRdb processed the multiplex PCR reads anew with MiXCR; each CDR3 protein has one entry. The sample carries hundreds of thousands of distinct CDR3 sequences, about 20% recorded once.

Sequencing was performed on blood. The sequence came from a man between 40 and 49 years old with Graves' ophthalmopathy. The chain carries TRBV7-3 and TRBJ2-3; 9 bases match TRBD1. CDR3 sequence: CASSLTSDRGDTQYF. As DNA, the CDR3 is TGTGCCAGCAGCTTAACGTCAGACAGGGGGGATACGCAGTATTTT.